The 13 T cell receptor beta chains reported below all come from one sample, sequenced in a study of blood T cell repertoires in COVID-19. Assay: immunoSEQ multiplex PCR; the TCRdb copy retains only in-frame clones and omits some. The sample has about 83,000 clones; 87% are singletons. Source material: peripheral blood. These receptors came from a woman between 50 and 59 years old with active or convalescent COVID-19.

The CDR3: CASSLGTSGSSRKTQYF. The CDR3 DNA reads as TGCGCCAGCAGCTTGGGGACTAGCGGGTCCTCTAGGAAGACCCAGTACTTC. V is TRBV5-1 and J is TRBJ2-5, with TRBD2 matching over 11 bases. Germline V gives CDR1 SGHRS, CDR2 YFSETQ. This CDR3 spans 17 amino acids. With V trimmed by 0 bases and J by 6 bases, 10 bases remained unmatched.

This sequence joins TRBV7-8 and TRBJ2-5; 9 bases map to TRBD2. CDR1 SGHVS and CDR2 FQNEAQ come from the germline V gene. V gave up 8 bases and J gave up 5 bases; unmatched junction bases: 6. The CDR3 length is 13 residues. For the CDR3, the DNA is TGTGCCAGCTGGCGGGGGGGCCAGGAGACCCAGTACTTC. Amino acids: CASWRGGQETQYF.

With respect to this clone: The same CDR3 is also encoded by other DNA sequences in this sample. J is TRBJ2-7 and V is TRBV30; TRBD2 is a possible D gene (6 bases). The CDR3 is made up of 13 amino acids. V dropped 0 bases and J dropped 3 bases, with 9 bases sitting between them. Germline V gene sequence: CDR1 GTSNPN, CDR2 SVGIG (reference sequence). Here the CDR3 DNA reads TGTGCCTGGAGTGTCGGGACTGACTACGAGCAGTACTTC. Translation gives CAWSVGTDYEQYF.

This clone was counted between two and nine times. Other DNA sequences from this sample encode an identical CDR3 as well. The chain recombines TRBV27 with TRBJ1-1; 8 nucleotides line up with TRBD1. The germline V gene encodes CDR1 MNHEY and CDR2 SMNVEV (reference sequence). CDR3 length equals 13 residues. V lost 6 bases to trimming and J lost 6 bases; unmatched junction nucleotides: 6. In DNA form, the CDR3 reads TGTGCCAGCAGCTACGGACAGGGCGCTGAAGCTTTCTTT. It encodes CASSYGQGAEAFF.

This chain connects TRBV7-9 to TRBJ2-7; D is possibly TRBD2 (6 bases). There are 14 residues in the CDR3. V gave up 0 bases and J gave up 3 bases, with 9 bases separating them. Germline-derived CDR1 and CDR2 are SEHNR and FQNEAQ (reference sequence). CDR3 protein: CASSLAGGVYEQYF. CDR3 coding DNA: TGTGCCAGCAGCTTAGCGGGAGGCGTCTACGAGCAGTACTTC. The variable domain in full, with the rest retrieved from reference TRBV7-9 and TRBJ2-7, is DTGVSQNPRHKITKRGQNVTFRCDPISEHNRLYWYRQTLGQGPEFLTYFQNEAQLEKSRLLSDRFSAERPKGSFSTLEIQRTEQGDSAMYLCASSLAGGVYEQYFGPGTRLTVT.

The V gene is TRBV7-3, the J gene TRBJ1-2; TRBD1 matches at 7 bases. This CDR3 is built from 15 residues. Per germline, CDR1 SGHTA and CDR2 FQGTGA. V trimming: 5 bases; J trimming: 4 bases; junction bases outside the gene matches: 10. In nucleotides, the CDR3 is TGTGCCAGCAGCCCCAGACAGGGTGAAATCTATGGCTACACCTTC. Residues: CASSPRQGEIYGYTF.

CDR3 region: CSVVTGGLYGYTF. The CDR3 DNA follows: TGCAGCGTTGTGACAGGGGGTTTGTATGGCTACACCTTC. The chain links TRBV29-1 to TRBJ1-2, with TRBD1 identical over 9 bases. Trimming cost V 4 bases and J 5 bases; bases outside gene matches: 5. This CDR3 has 13 amino acids. CDR1 and CDR2 (germline): SQVTM, ANQGSEA.

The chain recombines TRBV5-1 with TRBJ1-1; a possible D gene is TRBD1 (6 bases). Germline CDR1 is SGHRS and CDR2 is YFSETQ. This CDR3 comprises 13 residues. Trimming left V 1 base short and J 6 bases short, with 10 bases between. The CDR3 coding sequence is TGCGCCAGCAGCTTGAGACAGGTCTCTGAAGCTTTCTTT. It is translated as CASSLRQVSEAFF.

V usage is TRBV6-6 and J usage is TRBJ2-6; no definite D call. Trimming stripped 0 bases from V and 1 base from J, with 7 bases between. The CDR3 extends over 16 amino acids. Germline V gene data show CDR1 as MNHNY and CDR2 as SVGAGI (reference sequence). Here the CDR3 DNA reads TGTGCCAGCAGTTACTCATCGAGGTCTGGGGCCAACGTCCTGACTTTC. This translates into CASSYSSRSGANVLTF.

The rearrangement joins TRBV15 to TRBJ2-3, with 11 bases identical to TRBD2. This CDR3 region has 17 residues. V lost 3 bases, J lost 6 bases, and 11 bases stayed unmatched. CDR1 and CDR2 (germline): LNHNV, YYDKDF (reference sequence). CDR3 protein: CATSSFGTSGPRDTQYF. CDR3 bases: TGTGCCACCAGCAGTTTTGGGACTAGCGGCCCGCGGGATACGCAGTATTTT.

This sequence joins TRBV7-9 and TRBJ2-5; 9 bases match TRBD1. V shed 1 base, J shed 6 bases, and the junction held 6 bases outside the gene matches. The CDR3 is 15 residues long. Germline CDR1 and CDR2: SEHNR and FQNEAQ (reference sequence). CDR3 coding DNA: TGTGCCAGCAGCTTAGGGGGACAGGGATTAAAGACCCAGTACTTC. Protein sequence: CASSLGGQGLKTQYF. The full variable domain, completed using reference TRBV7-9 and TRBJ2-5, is DTGVSQNPRHKITKRGQNVTFRCDPISEHNRLYWYRQTLGQGPEFLTYFQNEAQLEKSRLLSDRFSAERPKGSFSTLEIQRTEQGDSAMYLCASSLGGQGLKTQYFGPGTRLLVL.

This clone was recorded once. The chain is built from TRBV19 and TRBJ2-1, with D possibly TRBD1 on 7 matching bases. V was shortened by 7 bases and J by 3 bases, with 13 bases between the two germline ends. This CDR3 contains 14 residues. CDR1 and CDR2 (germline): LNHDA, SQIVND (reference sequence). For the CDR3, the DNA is TGTGCCAGTACGTGGCAGGGGGGCTACAATGAGCAGTTCTTC. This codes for CASTWQGGYNEQFF. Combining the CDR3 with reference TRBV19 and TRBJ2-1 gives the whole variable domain DGGITQSPKYLFRKEGQNVTLSCEQNLNHDAMYWYRQDPGQGLRLIYYSQIVNDFQKGDIAEGYSVSREKKESFPLTVTSAQKNPTAFYLCASTWQGGYNEQFFGPGTRLTVL.

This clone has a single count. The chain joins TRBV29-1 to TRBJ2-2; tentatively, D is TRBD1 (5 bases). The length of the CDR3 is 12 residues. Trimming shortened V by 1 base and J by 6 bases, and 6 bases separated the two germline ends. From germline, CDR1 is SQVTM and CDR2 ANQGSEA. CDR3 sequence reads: CSVEGGPGELFF. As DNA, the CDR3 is TGCAGCGTTGAAGGGGGCCCCGGGGAGCTGTTTTTT.